The entry below describes one T cell receptor (beta chain). V lost 0 bases to trimming and J lost 6 bases, with 15 bases between them. This CDR3 region has 16 residues. Germline CDR1 reads LGHDT; CDR2 reads YNNKEL (reference sequence). The sample belongs to a study of blood T cells in healthy people across ages. Through a sample-barcoded 5' primer and a J-beta primer mix, a second PCR was run for roughly 7 to 12 cycles. One entry per CDR3 protein, called by TCRdb with MiXCR from the 5' RACE reads. This table holds 550,000 to 750,000 distinct CDR3 sequences, around 21% found once. The sequencing sample was made of blood. The receptor was derived from a man aged 70 or older in good health. The V call is TRBV3-1, the J call TRBJ2-4; TRBD1 might be the D (7 bases). The CDR3 protein is CASSQEGGQRRNIQYF. The DNA for the CDR3 is TGTGCCAGCAGCCAAGAGGGGGGACAGAGACGAAACATTCAGTACTTC.